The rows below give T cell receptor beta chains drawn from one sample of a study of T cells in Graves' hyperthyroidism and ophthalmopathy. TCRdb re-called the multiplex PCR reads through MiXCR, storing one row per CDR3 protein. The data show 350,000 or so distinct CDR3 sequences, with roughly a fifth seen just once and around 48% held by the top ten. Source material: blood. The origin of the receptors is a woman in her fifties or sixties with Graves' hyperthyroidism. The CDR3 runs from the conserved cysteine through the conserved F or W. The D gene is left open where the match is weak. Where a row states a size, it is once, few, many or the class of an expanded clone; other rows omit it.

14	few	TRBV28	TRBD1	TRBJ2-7	CASSKTGVSYEQYF	TGTGCCAGCAGTAAGACAGGGGTATCCTACGAGCAGTACTTC
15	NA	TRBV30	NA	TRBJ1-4	CAWSMGGARAEKLFF	TGTGCCTGGAGTATGGGGGGGGCTCGGGCTGAAAAACTGTTTTTT
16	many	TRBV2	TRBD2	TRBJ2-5	CASSASGGTSAGTQYF	TGTGCCAGCAGTGCCTCGGGCGGGACTAGCGCGGGGACCCAGTACTTC
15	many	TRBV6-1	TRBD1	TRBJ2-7	CASSATGQGGYEQYF	TGTGCCAGCAGTGCCACCGGACAGGGGGGCTACGAGCAGTACTTC
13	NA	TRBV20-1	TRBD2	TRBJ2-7	CSAPGRGGYEQYF	TGCAGTGCCCCGGGCCGGGGGGGTTACGAGCAGTACTTC
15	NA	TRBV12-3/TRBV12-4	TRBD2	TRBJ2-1	CATSPAGGEYNEQFF	TGTGCCACCTCTCCGGCGGGAGGGGAATACAATGAGCAGTTCTTC
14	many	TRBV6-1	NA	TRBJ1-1	CASSEVEGWTEAFF	TGTGCCAGCAGTGAAGTTGAGGGTTGGACTGAAGCTTTCTTT
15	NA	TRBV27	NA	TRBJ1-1	CASSLAGAQNTEAFF	TGTGCCAGCAGTTTAGCGGGGGCTCAGAACACTGAAGCTTTCTTT
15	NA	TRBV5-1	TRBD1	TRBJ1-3	CASTRQGGSGNTIYF	TGCGCCAGCACTCGACAGGGGGGCTCTGGAAACACCATATATTTT
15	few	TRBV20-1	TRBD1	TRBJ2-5	CSARDPGTGGKTQYF	TGCAGTGCTAGAGATCCCGGGACAGGGGGAAAGACCCAGTACTTC
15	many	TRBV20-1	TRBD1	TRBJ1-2	CSARGTAGQGYGYTF	TGCAGTGCTAGAGGAACGGCGGGACAGGGATATGGCTACACCTTC